Listed below are T cell receptor beta chains from one sample, sequenced in a study of blood T cell repertoires in COVID-19. Only in-frame clones appear in the TCRdb table, and some are missing; sequencing was by immunoSEQ multiplex PCR. The sample carries 150,000 to 200,000 clones, about 88% recorded once. The sequenced sample was PBMCs or T cells enriched from blood (not recorded which). The receptors shown here come from a human donor with acute COVID-19. The donor label of this sample is uncertain. CDR3s include the opening cysteine and the closing phenylalanine or tryptophan. The order of the fields is D gene, J gene, V gene, clone size, CDR3 DNA, CDR3 protein. A D gene is named only where the DNA matches it firmly. Only some rows state a clone size, as once, few, many or a class for expanded clones.

.	TRBJ1-5	TRBV4-2	.	TGTGCCAGCAGCGGGGGGGCGGGGAACAATCAGCCCCAGCATTTT	CASSGGAGNNQPQHF
.	TRBJ2-2	TRBV3-1/TRBV3-2	.	TGTGCCAGCAGCCCCTTCCCCGGGGAGCTGTTTTTT	CASSPFPGELFF
.	TRBJ1-5	TRBV10-3	once	TGTGCCATCAGGTCAGGGTTAGATCAGCCCCAGCATTTT	CAIRSGLDQPQHF
TRBD1	TRBJ1-1	TRBV7-2	.	TGTGCCAGCAGCTTAGACAGGACAGGGGGCCGAGAAGCTTTCTTT	CASSLDRTGGREAFF
TRBD1	TRBJ2-5	TRBV5-6	.	TGTGCCAGCAGTGGTCCAAGGGGGCCAGAGACCCAGTACTTC	CASSGPRGPETQYF
.	TRBJ2-5	TRBV18	.	TGTGCCAGCTCACCATCGACAAAAAGGCAGGGGACCCAGTACTTC	CASSPSTKRQGTQYF
TRBD2	TRBJ2-1	TRBV11-2	.	TGTGCCAGCAGCTTAGATTACCAGCGGGGGGAGGTCTTC	CASSLDYQRGEVF
.	TRBJ1-1	TRBV7-3	.	TGTGCCAGCAGCTTAACAGGGGTCACTGAAGCTTTCTTT	CASSLTGVTEAFF
.	TRBJ1-6	TRBV4-1	.	TGCGCCAGCAGCCAAGAGGGAGCCCTGAGCGCTTCACCCCTCCACTTT	CASSQEGALSASPLHF
TRBD1	TRBJ1-2	TRBV14	.	TGTGCCAGCAGCCAACCGGGACAGACAAACTATGGCTACACCTTC	CASSQPGQTNYGYTF
.	TRBJ1-6	TRBV19	.	TGTGCCAGTAGTATAGGAGGGACCTATAATTCACCCCTCCACTTT	CASSIGGTYNSPLHF
TRBD1	TRBJ2-7	TRBV24-1	.	TGTGCCACCAGTTACAGGGGCGAGCAGTACTTC	CATSYRGEQYF
.	TRBJ1-2	TRBV10-3	.	TGTGCCATCAAGGGGGGAGGGTATGGCTACACCTTC	CAIKGGGYGYTF
TRBD1	TRBJ1-5	TRBV30	once	TGTGCCTGGATGCCCCAGGGGGCGCTTCGCAATCAGCCCCAGCATTTT	CAWMPQGALRNQPQHF
TRBD1	TRBJ2-1	TRBV5-6	.	TGTGCCAGCAGCTTGTCTGGGACAGGGCACTACAATGAGCAGTTCTTC	CASSLSGTGHYNEQFF
.	TRBJ1-2	TRBV24-1	few	TGTGCCACCAGTGATTTGGGGCAGGGCGGCTATGGCTACACCTTC	CATSDLGQGGYGYTF
TRBD2	TRBJ2-7	TRBV5-4	.	TGTGCCAGCAGCTTGGGACTAGCGGGGAACTACGAGCAGTACTTC	CASSLGLAGNYEQYF
TRBD1	TRBJ1-1	TRBV5-8	.	TGTGCCAGCAGCTTGGGACAGGGGGCAACTGAAGCTTTCTTT	CASSLGQGATEAFF
.	TRBJ1-1	TRBV7-9	.	TGTGCCAGCAGCTTGACTGGGGAAGCTTTCTTT	CASSLTGEAFF
TRBD1	TRBJ2-2	TRBV5-1	few	TGCGCCAGCAGCTTGATAGGAGGACAGGGCACCGGGGAGCTGTTTTTT	CASSLIGGQGTGELFF